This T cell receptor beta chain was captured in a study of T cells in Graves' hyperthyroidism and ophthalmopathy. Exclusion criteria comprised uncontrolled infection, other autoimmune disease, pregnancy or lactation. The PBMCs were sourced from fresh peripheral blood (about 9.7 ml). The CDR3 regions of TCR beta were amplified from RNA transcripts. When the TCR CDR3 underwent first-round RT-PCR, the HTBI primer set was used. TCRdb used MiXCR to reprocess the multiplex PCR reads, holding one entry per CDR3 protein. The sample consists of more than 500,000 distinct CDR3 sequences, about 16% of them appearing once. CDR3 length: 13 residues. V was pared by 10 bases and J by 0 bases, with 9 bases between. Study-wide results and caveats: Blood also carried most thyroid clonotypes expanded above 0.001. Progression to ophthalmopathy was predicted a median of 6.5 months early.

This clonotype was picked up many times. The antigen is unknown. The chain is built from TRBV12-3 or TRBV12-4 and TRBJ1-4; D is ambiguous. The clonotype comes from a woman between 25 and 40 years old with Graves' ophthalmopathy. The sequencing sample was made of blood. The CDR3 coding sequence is TGTGCCACTAAGTTGACAACTAATGAAAAACTGTTTTTT. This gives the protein CATKLTTNEKLFF.